Sequencing of this T cell receptor beta chain was carried out in a study of blood T cell repertoires in COVID-19. Study at large: Sites in the United States, Italy and Spain provided acute and convalescent COVID-19 samples.

Original methodology: Nucleated cell counts were estimated from reference gene primer amplification. Clones were read by immunoSEQ multiplex PCR, and TCRdb kept only the in-frame ones, dropping some. V and J calls and clone size are copied from that table; D and trimming were computed from the DNA. The sample has fewer than 250,000 clones, roughly 90% seen once. Germline-derived CDR1 and CDR2 are SGDLS and YYNGEE. V dropped 0 bases and J dropped 4 bases, with 5 bases sitting between them. The CDR3 length is 13 residues. This sequence joins TRBV9 and TRBJ2-1; D call uncertain. The sequence was collected from a middle-aged woman who had recovered from COVID-19. The sequenced material came from peripheral blood. CDR3 sequence (DNA): TGTGCCAGCAGCGTAGCCTATTACAATGAGCAGTTCTTC. Protein sequence: CASSVAYYNEQFF.